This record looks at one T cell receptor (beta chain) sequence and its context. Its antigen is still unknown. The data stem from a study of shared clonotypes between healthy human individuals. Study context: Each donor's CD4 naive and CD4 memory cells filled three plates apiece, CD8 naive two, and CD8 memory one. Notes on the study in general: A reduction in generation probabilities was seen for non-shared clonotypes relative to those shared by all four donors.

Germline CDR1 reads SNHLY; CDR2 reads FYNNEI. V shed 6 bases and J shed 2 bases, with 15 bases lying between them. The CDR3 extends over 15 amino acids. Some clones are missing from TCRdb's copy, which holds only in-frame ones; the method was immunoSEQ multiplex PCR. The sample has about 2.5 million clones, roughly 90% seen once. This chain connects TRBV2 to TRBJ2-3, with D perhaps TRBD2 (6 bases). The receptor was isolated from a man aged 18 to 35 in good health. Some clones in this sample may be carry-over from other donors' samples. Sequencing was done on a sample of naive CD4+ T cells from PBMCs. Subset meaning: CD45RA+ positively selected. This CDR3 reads CASSGPGDYTDTQYF. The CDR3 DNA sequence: TGTGCCAGCAGCGGGCCGGGGGATTACACAGATACGCAGTATTTT. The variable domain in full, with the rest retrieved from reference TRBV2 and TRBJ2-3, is EPEVTQTPSHQVTQMGQEVILRCVPISNHLYFYWYRQILGQKVEFLVSFYNNEISEKSEIFDDQFSVERPDGSNFTLKIRSTKLEDSAMYFCASSGPGDYTDTQYFGPGTRLTVL.